The source of this TCR beta chain is a study of blood T cells in healthy people across ages. Alongside a J-beta primer mix, a sample-barcoded 5' primer served in a second PCR lasting roughly 6 to 12 cycles. All cDNA molecules were each tagged by a template-switch adaptor with 12 random nucleotides. A single record per CDR3 protein comes from TCRdb applying MiXCR to the 5' RACE reads. This table has more than 500,000 distinct CDR3 sequences, about 29% appearing once. Study-level points and caveats: Strongly correlated with naive T cell percentage was TCR beta diversity. Shifts in expanded clonotypes may have been confounded by donor CMV status, which was unknown.

Worth noting for this clonotype: Its antigen is undetermined.

These data were also filed under a second study, of T cells of mothers and their children.

The source is a boy aged 2 to 10 in good health. Sequenced sample: blood.

The CDR3 reads CASSVTSGDQETQYF. The CDR3 region has the DNA TGCGCCAGCAGCGTGACTAGCGGGGATCAAGAGACCCAGTACTTC. V gene TRBV5-1 combines with J gene TRBJ2-5; TRBD2 aligns across 11 bases. Germline CDR1 SGHRS, CDR2 YFSETQ. This CDR3 has 15 residues. V lost 4 bases to trimming and J lost 2 bases; unmatched junction nucleotides: 4.